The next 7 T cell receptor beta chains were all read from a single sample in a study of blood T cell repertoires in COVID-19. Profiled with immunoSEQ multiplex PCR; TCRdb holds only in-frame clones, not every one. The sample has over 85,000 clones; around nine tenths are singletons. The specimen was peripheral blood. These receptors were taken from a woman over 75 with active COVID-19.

Here the CDR3 reads CASSYKGGIGYNEQFF. The DNA of the CDR3 is TGTGCCAGCAGCTATAAAGGGGGCATAGGCTACAATGAGCAGTTCTTC. The J gene is TRBJ2-1, the V gene TRBV7-9; TRBD1 matches 7 bases. The J segment lost 3 bases and the V segment lost 4 bases, leaving 9 bases of the junction unmatched. The germline CDR1 and CDR2 sequences are SEHNR and FQNEAQ (reference sequence). The CDR3 sequence is 16 residues long.

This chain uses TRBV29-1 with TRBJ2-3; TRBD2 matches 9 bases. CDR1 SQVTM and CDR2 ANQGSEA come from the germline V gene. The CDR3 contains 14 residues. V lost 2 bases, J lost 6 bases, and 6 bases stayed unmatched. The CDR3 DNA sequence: TGCAGCGTTGAATATTTAGCGGGAGCCGATACGCAGTATTTT. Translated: CSVEYLAGADTQYF.

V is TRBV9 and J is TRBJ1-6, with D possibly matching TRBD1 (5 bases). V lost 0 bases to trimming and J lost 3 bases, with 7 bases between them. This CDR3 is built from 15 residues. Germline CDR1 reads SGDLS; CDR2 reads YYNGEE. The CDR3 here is CASSVGGGYNSPLHF. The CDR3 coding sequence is TGTGCCAGCAGCGTAGGCGGGGGCTATAATTCACCCCTCCACTTT.

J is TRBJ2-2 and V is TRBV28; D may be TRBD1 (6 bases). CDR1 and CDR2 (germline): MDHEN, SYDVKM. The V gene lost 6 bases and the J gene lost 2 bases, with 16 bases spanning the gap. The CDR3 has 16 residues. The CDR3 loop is CASSRTGTPNTGELFF. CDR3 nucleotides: TGTGCCAGCAGCCGCACCGGGACACCTAACACCGGGGAGCTGTTTTTT.

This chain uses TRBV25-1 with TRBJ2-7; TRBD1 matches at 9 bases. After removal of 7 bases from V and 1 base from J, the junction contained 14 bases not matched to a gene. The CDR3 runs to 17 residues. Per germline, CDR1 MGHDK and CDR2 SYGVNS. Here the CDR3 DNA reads TGTGCCAGCACCGTGGGGATATGGGACAGGGAGTCCTACGAGCAGTACTTC. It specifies CASTVGIWDRESYEQYF.

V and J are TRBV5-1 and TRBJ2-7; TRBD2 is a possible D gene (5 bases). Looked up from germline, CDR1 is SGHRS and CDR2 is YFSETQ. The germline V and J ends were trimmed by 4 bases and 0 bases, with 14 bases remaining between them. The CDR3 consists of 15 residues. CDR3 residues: CASSVGSSGSYEQYF. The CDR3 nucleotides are TGCGCCAGCAGCGTAGGGAGTTCGGGCTCCTACGAGCAGTACTTC.

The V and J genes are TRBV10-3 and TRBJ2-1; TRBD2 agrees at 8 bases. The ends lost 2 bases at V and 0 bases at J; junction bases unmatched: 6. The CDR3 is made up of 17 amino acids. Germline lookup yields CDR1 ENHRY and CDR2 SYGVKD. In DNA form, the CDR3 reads TGTGCCATCAGTGAGAGAGCGGGGGATAGCTCCTACAATGAGCAGTTCTTC. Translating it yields CAISERAGDSSYNEQFF.